The clone carrying this T cell receptor (beta chain) has at least ten counts. Its antigen is still unknown. Authors' analysis steps: A papillary thyroid cancer distant-metastasis classifier was built from CDR3 differences across clinicopathological groups. TCRdb re-called the PCR reads with MiXCR. Here the V and J calls rest on TCRdb's processing, not on the authors' analysis. The profile shows 45,000 to 50,000 clones, roughly a quarter of them singletons. CDR1 and CDR2 from the germline V gene are ENHRY and SYGVKD. V shed 2 bases and J 5 bases; nucleotides not matched to a gene: 3. The CDR3 covers 14 residues. Treatment of any kind had been given to no patient before thyroid surgery. The entry originates in a study of metastatic and nonmetastatic thyroid tumors. Study-level background: Repertoires were compared across blood and tumor or nodule tissue from malignant and benign thyroid patients.

Points from the study as a whole: The study reportedly found significantly higher TCR beta diversity in malignant thyroid tumors than benign nodules, in blood and tumor.

The material sequenced was blood. The sequence derives from a male donor with papillary thyroid cancer or a benign thyroid nodule (not recorded which). Some clones in this sample may be carry-over from other donors' samples. The chain carries TRBV10-3 and TRBJ2-7, with 10 bases matching TRBD1. Written as DNA, the CDR3 is TGTGCCATCAGTGAGGGGGACAGGGGCAACGAGCAGTACTTC. This sequence encodes CAISEGDRGNEQYF.